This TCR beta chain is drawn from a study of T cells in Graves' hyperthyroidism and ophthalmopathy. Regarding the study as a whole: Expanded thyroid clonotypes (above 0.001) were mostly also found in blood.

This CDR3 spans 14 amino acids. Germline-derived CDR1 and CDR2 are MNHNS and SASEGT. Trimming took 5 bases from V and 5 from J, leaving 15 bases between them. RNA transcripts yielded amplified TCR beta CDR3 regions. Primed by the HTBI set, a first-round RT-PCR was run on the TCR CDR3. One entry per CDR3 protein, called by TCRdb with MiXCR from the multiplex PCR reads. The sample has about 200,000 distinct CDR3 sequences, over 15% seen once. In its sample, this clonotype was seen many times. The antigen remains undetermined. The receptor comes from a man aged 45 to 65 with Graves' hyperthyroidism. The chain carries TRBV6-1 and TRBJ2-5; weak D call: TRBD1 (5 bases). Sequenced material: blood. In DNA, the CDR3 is TGTGCCAGCAGTTCAGGGTCCGCCCAGGAGACCCAGTACTTC. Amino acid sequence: CASSSGSAQETQYF.